This TCR beta chain was recorded in a study of cytomegalovirus exposure and HLA in healthy donors (dated by TCRdb to 2016 to 2017). Concerning the study at large: In an earlier analysis of under 600 of the donors, 276 Gb of sequence data and 90 million to 120 million unique TCR beta sequences from 150 million to 200 million T cells were reported. About 280 gigabases of sequencing data and 75 million to 85 million unique TCR sequences made up an early release that covered some 640 HLA-typed donors. The genetic ancestry cluster associated with self-reported Caucasian donors included around 76% of the approximately 400 genotyped donors. The study aimed to test whether signatures of past pathogen exposure could be identified by cataloging public T cell receptors. Using immunosequencing, the study profiled T cell repertoires from 640 or so subjects and related those repertoires to cytomegalovirus serostatus. A separate validation cohort of about 110 different subjects was used in addition to the 666-subject first cohort. The study combined high-throughput TCR immunosequencing, statistical association of individual TCRs with disease status, and machine learning to predict cytomegalovirus infection status. A later analysis re-analyzed previously published TCR beta repertoires from roughly 690 donors and added high-resolution HLA genotyping to study TCR occurrence patterns. Rather than drawing on any new phenotypic data, the later analysis identified candidate immune exposures from TCR beta sequences and the way those sequences occurred across donors. To decide whether each TCR beta V gene segment behaved as functional or pseudogenic, an earlier analysis of some 540 of the donors relied on high-throughput TCR beta sequencing. Donor age, sex, ethnicity and CMV serostatus were collected together with the repertoire data. A later genetic analysis took genome-wide SNP genotypes for 398 of the 666 donors and used that subset as a discovery cohort. All discovery cohort repertoires had been generated using a single sequencing platform. Both class I and class II loci were covered by HLA typing, at four-digit resolution. Typing coverage varied by locus: about 620-630 donors for A, B, C, DRB1 and DQB1; roughly 560 for DQA1; around 610 for DPA1; about 450 for DPB1. About five DR-DQ haplotypes were handled as single units for association and clustering because linkage in the cohort was strong. Across about 380 genotyped donors of the cohort, an average of about 250,000 unique TCR beta nucleotide sequences per donor were sequenced, and roughly a sixth of those sequences were non-productive. The investigation overall reported the following: In a later analysis, most CMV-associated TCR beta chains were found to appear HLA-restricted, with HLA associations seemingly driven largely by CMV exposure. In a later analysis, several top co-occurrence clusters were reported to appear linked to parvovirus B19, influenza, CMV and Epstein-Barr virus. A cluster of highly shared sequence variants was judged likely to represent a technical artifact of the sequencing pipeline. The presence/absence analyses assumed that sequencing depth was roughly uniform across donors, and that assumption may not be true. Because counts were too low, seventeen rarely observed V segments, including chromosome 9 orphons, were excluded from the earlier analysis of fewer than 650 of the donors. Strong co-occurrence of HLA alleles, especially DR and DQ, made assigning TCR associations to individual alleles difficult. HLA typing was unavailable for some donors at each locus, so association tests used only the typed subset. According to a later genetic analysis, donors in an Asian-associated ancestry cluster had fewer N-insertions in productive TCRs than the approximately 670-donor mean. In this cohort, only TCR beta chains were sequenced, and detectable features were limited by the absence of alpha or paired-chain data. The authors suggested that the approach could potentially be extended to other disease states and immunological phenotypes. In a later analysis, HLA-associated TCR beta chains showed more clonal expansion and lower generation probabilities than non-associated chains that were equally common. Most TCR sequences were observed very rarely across donors, whereas some public TCRs were present in many individuals. A further reported finding was that TCR beta sequences accurately predicted the HLA-A and HLA-B alleles for most subjects in the first cohort. Immune exposure information for the cohort was limited to CMV serostatus. An earlier analysis of around 540 of the donors showed that most TCR beta V segments appeared in productive rearrangements either about 87% or about 30% of the time, which broadly matched IMGT annotations. In vitro tests confirmed that three of the cytomegalovirus-associated TCR beta chains recognize cytomegalovirus antigens. The classifier was reported to diagnose cytomegalovirus status with high specificity and sensitivity in both the original and validation cohorts. A later analysis associated some 17,000 TCR beta sequences with specific HLA alleles at a false discovery rate of 0.05. A total of 150 to 200 TCR beta chains were listed by the study as associated with cytomegalovirus. An association between a missense DCLRE1C variant and V-gene and J-gene trimming of TCR beta chains was found in a later genetic analysis and replicated in an independent cohort. A later analysis found that TCR association rates varied across HLA loci, with DRB1 alleles showing the most associated TCRs and HLA-C alleles the fewest. Correlated functional status among segregating V segments might reflect linkage disequilibrium, but an unknown experimental factor could not be ruled out.

Worth noting for this clone: The specificity of this receptor is unknown. No base qualities exist here, and no much larger clone lies one base off it.

The cohort comprised 670 or so healthy bone marrow donors. All cohort members were sampled while nominally healthy, although unrecorded immune exposures were likely present. The donor tested CMV seronegative, placing the donor among the 350 or so seronegative members of the cohort. A peripheral blood sample was collected from each donor, and TCR beta sequencing was performed on peripheral blood mononuclear cells. The Qiagen DNeasy Blood Extraction Kit was used to extract genomic DNA from the blood cell samples. The library was built by means of the immunoSEQ multiplex PCR assay. The multiplex PCR relied on a mix of 60 forward primers for TCR Vbeta segments and 13 reverse primers for TCR Jbeta segments. A multiplex PCR assay on genomic DNA amplified the CDR3 region of rearranged TCR beta genes. The amplified TCR beta libraries were sequenced on the Illumina HiSeq System as 87-base-pair reads. Processing in the source paper ran as follows. A later analysis counted approximately 74 million unique TCR beta chains across the 600 to 850 repertoires, and about 10 million of these chains were shared by at least two donors. A nearest-neighbor algorithm error-corrected the raw reads and collapsed the reads into unique sequences, merging closely related sequences to remove PCR and sequencing errors. Alignment of CDR3 sequences to IMGT reference sequences was used to assign V, D and J gene segments. For a sequence to be retained, a match of at least six nucleotides to both a V gene segment and a J gene segment was required. A rearrangement counted as productive if the CDR3 had no stop codons and remained in frame with V and J, and every other rearrangement counted as non-productive. CDR3 was defined according to IMGT convention as the region running from the second conserved V-encoded cysteine to the conserved J-encoded phenylalanine. In an earlier analysis of more than 550 of the donors, sequences lacking an unambiguous match to a single V gene segment were excluded. In an earlier analysis of 500 to 750 of the donors, V segments were called functional above 56.7% productive rearrangements and were called segregating when the between-donor standard deviation exceeded 5%. A statistical classification framework was built to diagnose cytomegalovirus status from the catalog of TCR beta chain sequences. In a later analysis, V and J genes were assigned by comparing TCR nucleotide sequences against IMGT/GENE-DB human TR gene sequences. The TCRdist pipeline was used in a later analysis to assign CDR3 sequences and most-parsimonious VDJ recombination scenarios. In a later analysis, each TCR beta chain was defined by its CDR3 amino acid sequence together with its V-gene family, and reads lacking a unique V-gene family were excluded. A later analysis removed nearly 600 highly shared, low-generation-probability nucleotide sequences to deal with suspected cross-contamination and a sequencing artifact. In a later analysis, a clonal expansion index for each public chain was calculated from normalized within-repertoire ranks of inferred template counts. A later analysis computed generation probabilities with a VDJ recombination model fitted to out-of-frame rearrangements, and checked the results against IGoR. In a later analysis, TCR-TCR, TCR-HLA and TCR-CMV co-occurrence was scored with hypergeometric tests, and a repertoire-size bias correction was applied to TCR pairs. To estimate false discovery rates, a later analysis permuted the HLA or CMV assignments 20 times. In a later analysis, co-occurring TCRs were grouped using DBSCAN, and TCRdist sequence similarity was added for clustering within HLA-allele-positive subsets. Repertoires with fewer than 30,000 or more than 120,000 public chains, plus five repertoires with anomalous nucleotide sharing, were excluded from co-occurrence clustering. Sourced from immuneACCESS, this table was stored by TCRdb with only in-frame sequences that have V and J called. A share of the clones is absent; for the studies checked, an unresolved V gene accounts for under half, and the remainder has no known explanation. Clone size and V and J calls were adopted from that table, with D and trimming inferred from the DNA. This sample holds 150,000 to 200,000 clones; approximately 85% were observed only once. The ten largest account for more than 1.5% of the sample.

Sample: PBMCs. This receptor was obtained from a man aged 18 to 29 in good health and CMV-seronegative.

The CDR3 reads CASSLSGTGGLFGNTIYF. The DNA reads TGTGCCAGCAGCCTCTCCGGGACAGGGGGTTTGTTTGGAAACACCATATATTTT. The V and J genes are TRBV28 and TRBJ1-3; 11 central bases correspond to TRBD1. CDR3 length: 18 amino acids, cysteine to phenylalanine. The sequence is cut down to CDR3 DNA, 54 bases in frame from base 1. V loses 6 bases at its end and J loses 3 bases; junction bases beyond the gene matches: 13. The CDR1 and CDR2 encoded by the germline V gene are MDHEN and SYDVKM.